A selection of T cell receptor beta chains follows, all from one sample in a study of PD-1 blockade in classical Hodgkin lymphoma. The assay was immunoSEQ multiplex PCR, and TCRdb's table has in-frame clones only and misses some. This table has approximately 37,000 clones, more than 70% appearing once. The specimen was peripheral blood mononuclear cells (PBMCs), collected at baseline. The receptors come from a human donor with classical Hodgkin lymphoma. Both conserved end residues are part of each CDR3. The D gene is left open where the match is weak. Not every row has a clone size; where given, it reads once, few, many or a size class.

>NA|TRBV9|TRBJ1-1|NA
CASSVGLRTEAFF
TGTGCCAGCAGCGTAGGCTTAAGAACTGAAGCTTTCTTT
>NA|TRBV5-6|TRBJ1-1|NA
CASSLLGARHTEAFF
TGTGCCAGCAGCTTGTTAGGGGCAAGACACACTGAAGCTTTCTTT
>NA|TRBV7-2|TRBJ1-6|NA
CASSLEWGAGRPWNSPLHF
TGTGCCAGCAGCTTAGAGTGGGGGGCAGGCCGGCCGTGGAATTCACCCCTCCACTTT
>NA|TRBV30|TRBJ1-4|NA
CAWSVGLGRGREKLFF
TGTGCCTGGAGTGTAGGATTGGGCAGGGGTAGGGAAAAACTGTTTTTT
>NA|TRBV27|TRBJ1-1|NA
CASSLRLGPENTEAFF
TGTGCCAGCAGTTTAAGGTTGGGACCTGAAAACACTGAAGCTTTCTTT
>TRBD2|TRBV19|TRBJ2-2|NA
CASSMGILAGANTGELFF
TGTGCCAGTAGTATGGGTATTCTAGCGGGGGCGAACACCGGGGAGCTGTTTTTT
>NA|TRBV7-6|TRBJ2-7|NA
CASSKGPNYEQYF
TGTGCCAGCAGCAAGGGACCGAACTACGAGCAGTACTTC
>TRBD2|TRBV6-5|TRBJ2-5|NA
CASSLGGKETQYF
TGTGCCAGCTCCCTGGGGGGGAAAGAGACCCAGTACTTC
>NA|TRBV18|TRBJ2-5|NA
CASSSYEETQYF
TGTGCCAGCTCATCCTATGAAGAGACCCAGTACTTC
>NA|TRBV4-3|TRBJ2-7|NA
CASSQGDDLRYF
TGCGCCAGCAGCCAAGGGGACGACCTAAGATACTTC
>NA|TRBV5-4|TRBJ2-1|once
CASSLGALGRYNEQFF
TGTGCCAGCAGCTTAGGGGCCCTCGGGCGGTACAATGAGCAGTTCTTC
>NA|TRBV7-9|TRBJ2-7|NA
CASRRGDEQYF
TGTGCCAGCAGAAGGGGGGACGAGCAGTACTTC
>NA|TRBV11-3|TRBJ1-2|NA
CASTFPTELLEGYTF
TGTGCCAGCACCTTCCCTACGGAACTTTTGGAAGGCTACACCTTC
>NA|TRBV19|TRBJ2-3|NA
CASSIGGYETDTQYF
TGTGCCAGTAGTATCGGGGGATACGAGACAGATACGCAGTATTTT
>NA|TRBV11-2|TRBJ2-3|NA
CASSPDRNTDTQYF
TGTGCCAGCAGTCCGGACAGAAACACAGATACGCAGTATTTT
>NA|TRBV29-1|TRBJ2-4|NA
CSVEDRRGDIQYF
TGCAGCGTTGAAGATCGCAGAGGGGACATTCAGTACTTC
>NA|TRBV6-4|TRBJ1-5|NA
CASSLNRAARGQPQHF
TGTGCCAGCAGCCTCAACAGGGCGGCCCGAGGGCAGCCCCAGCATTTT
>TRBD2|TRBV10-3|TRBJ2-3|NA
CAISGGSGGPSTDTQYF
TGTGCCATCAGTGGAGGTAGCGGGGGACCTAGCACAGATACGCAGTATTTT
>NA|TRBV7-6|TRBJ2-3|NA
CASSLVKEDTQYF
TGTGCCAGCAGCTTAGTGAAGGAAGATACGCAGTATTTT
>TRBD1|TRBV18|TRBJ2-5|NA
CASSLRQGETQYF
TGTGCCAGCTCACTTCGACAGGGAGAGACCCAGTACTTC
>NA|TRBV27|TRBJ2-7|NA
CASSPWQGGDFIEQYF
TGTGCCAGCAGTCCTTGGCAGGGGGGCGATTTCATCGAGCAGTACTTC
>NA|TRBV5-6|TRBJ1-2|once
CASSLVGKGYTF
TGTGCCAGCAGCTTGGTTGGGAAGGGCTACACCTTC
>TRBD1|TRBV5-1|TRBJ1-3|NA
CASSHGTGRGNTIYF
TGCGCCAGCAGCCACGGGACAGGGCGTGGAAACACCATATATTTT
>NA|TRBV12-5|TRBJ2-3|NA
CASGLDSTDTQYF
TGTGCTAGTGGTTTGGACAGCACAGATACGCAGTATTTT
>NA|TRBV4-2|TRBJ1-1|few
CASSPRIDGSMNTEAFF
TGTGCCAGCAGCCCGCGGATTGACGGTTCGATGAACACTGAAGCTTTCTTT
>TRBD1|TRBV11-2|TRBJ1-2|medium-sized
CASSLPRDSHYGYTF
TGTGCCAGCAGCTTGCCCCGGGACAGCCATTATGGCTACACCTTC
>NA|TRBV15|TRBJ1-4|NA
CATSSEYTNEKLFF
TGTGCCACCAGCAGTGAATATACTAATGAAAAACTGTTTTTT
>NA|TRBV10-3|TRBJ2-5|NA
CAISESGLVRGAQYF
TGTGCCATCAGTGAGTCGGGACTAGTCAGGGGGGCCCAGTACTTC
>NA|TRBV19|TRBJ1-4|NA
CASRSDPLDPAEKLFF
TGTGCCAGTAGATCGGACCCTTTGGACCCCGCTGAAAAACTGTTTTTT
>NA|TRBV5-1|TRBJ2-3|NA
CASSLSLASTDTQYF
TGCGCCAGCAGCTTGTCACTAGCTAGCACAGATACGCAGTATTTT
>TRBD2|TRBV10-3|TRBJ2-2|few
CAIKASGGAVYKVGELFF
TGTGCCATCAAGGCTAGCGGGGGGGCAGTCTATAAGGTCGGGGAGCTGTTTTTT
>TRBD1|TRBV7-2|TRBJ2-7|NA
CASSSGQGIVGYEQYF
TGTGCCAGCAGCTCCGGACAGGGAATTGTAGGTTACGAGCAGTACTTC
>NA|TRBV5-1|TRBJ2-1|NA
CASSSLVGDEQFF
TGCGCCAGCAGCTCCCTCGTGGGCGATGAGCAGTTCTTC
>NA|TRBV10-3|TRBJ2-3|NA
CAISIAWNTQYF
TGTGCCATCTCGATAGCGTGGAATACGCAGTATTTT
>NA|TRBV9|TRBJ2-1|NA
CASSVIRGAQYNEQFF
TGTGCCAGCAGCGTTATTCGGGGGGCCCAATACAATGAGCAGTTCTTC
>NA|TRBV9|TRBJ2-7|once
CASSANIGISYEQYF
TGTGCCAGCAGCGCCAATATAGGGATTAGCTACGAGCAGTACTTC
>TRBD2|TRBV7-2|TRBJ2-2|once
CASTPGLSVRELFF
TGTGCCAGCACCCCGGGACTATCAGTCCGGGAGCTGTTTTTT
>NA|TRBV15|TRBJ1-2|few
CATSSGEVGYTF
TGTGCCACCAGCAGTGGGGAGGTTGGCTACACCTTC
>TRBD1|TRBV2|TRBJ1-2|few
CASSPDRGGYTF
TGTGCCAGCAGTCCGGACAGGGGCGGCTACACCTTC
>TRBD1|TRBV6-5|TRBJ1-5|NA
CASRRDRGSNQPQHF
TGTGCCAGCAGACGGGACAGGGGTAGCAATCAGCCCCAGCATTTT
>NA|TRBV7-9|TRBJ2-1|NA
CASSLASNEQFF
TGTGCCAGCAGCTTAGCGAGCAATGAGCAGTTCTTC
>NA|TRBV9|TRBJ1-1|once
CASSAWGRNTEAFF
TGTGCCAGCAGCGCTTGGGGTCGGAACACTGAAGCTTTCTTT
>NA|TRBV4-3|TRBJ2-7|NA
CASSQGGQGGYEQYF
TGCGCCAGCAGCCAAGGAGGCCAGGGGGGCTACGAGCAGTACTTC
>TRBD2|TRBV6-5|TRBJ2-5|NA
CASSYEGTSGETQYF
TGTGCCAGCAGTTACGAAGGGACTAGCGGAGAGACCCAGTACTTC
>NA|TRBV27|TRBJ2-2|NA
CASSFPFKLFF
TGTGCCAGCAGTTTTCCTTTCAAGCTGTTTTTT
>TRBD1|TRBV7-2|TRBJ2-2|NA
CASSLGDSTGELFF
TGTGCCAGCAGCCTGGGGGACAGTACCGGGGAGCTGTTTTTT